This T cell receptor beta chain was profiled in a study of human T cells and chemical hapten exposure. Study conclusions and caveats: Versus controls, significantly more large CDR3 similarity clusters arose from expanded TCRs. Alopecia was present in the donors, so their immune response may differ from healthy people's.

This sample's time point: patch test 3, about 24 weeks after DPC sensitization. Treatment here: therapeutic diphenylcyclopropenone sensitization with weekly scalp DPC. MiXCR, applied by TCRdb to the RACE reads, yields one record per CDR3 protein. The sample consists of 150,000 to 200,000 distinct CDR3 sequences, around a quarter of them appearing once. This CDR3 is 19 amino acids long. Germline CDR1 and CDR2: LGHNT and FRNRAP. V gave up 2 bases and J gave up 0 bases; unmatched junction bases: 11. Details on this clonotype: Its antigen is unknown.

J is TRBJ2-2 and V is TRBV12-5; 8 bases match TRBD1. The sequencing here drew on whole blood, taken in connection with sensitization to the hapten diphenylcyclopropenone (DPC). The origin of this receptor is a woman aged 18-30 years with alopecia areata. Some clones in this sample may be carry-over from other donors' samples. The CDR3 DNA reads as TGTGCTAGTGGTTTGCTCCTCGGCTCAGGGGGCGCGAACACCGGGGAGCTGTTTTTT. This codes for CASGLLLGSGGANTGELFF. The entire variable domain, with the rest obtained from reference TRBV12-5 and TRBJ2-2, is as follows: DARVTQTPRHKVTEMGQEVTMRCQPILGHNTVFWYRQTMMQGLELLAYFRNRAPLDDSGMPKDRFSAEMPDATLATLKIQPSEPRDSAVYFCASGLLLGSGGANTGELFFGEGSRLTVL.